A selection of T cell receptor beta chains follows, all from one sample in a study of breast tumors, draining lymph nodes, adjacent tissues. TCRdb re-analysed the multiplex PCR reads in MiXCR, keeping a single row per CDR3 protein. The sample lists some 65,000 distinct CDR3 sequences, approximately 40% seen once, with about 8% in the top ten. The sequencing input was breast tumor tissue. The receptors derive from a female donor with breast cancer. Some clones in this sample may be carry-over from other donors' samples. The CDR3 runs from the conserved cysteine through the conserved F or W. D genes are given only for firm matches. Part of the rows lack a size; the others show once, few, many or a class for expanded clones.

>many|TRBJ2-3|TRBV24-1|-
CATSDPGSRDADTQYF
TGTGCCACCAGTGATCCAGGGTCCAGAGACGCAGATACGCAGTATTTT
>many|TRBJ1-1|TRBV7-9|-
CASSLGVETEAFF
TGTGCCAGCAGCTTAGGGGTGGAGACTGAAGCTTTCTTT
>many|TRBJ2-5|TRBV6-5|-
CATYSFPGTLQETQYF
TGTGCCACTTACTCATTCCCCGGGACACTGCAAGAGACCCAGTACTTC
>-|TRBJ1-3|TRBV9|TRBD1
CASGQGDGGNTIYF
TGTGCCAGTGGACAGGGGGACGGTGGAAACACCATATATTTT
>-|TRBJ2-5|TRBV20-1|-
CSTRTRGQETQYF
TGCAGTACTAGAACCCGGGGCCAAGAGACCCAGTACTTC
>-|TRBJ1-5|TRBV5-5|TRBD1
CASSSSPGGEQPQHF
TGTGCCAGCAGCTCGTCGCCAGGGGGCGAGCAGCCCCAGCATTTT
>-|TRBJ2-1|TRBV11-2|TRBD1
CASSLDETGWDEQFF
TGTGCCAGCAGCTTAGATGAGACAGGGTGGGATGAGCAGTTCTTC
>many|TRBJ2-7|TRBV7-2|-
CASSFFPDGAYEQYF
TGTGCCAGCAGCTTCTTCCCAGACGGAGCCTACGAGCAGTACTTC
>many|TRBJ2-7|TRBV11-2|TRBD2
CASSLSGTTHEQYF
TGTGCCAGCAGCTTATCCGGGACTACTCACGAGCAGTACTTC
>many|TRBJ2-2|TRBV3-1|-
CASSQAAGELFF
TGTGCCAGCAGCCAAGCGGCAGGGGAGCTGTTTTTT
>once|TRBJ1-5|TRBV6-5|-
CASSHLRKEVVSNQPQHF
TGTGCCAGCAGTCACTTAAGAAAGGAGGTAGTAAGCAATCAGCCCCAGCATTTT
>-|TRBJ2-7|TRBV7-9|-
CASSPQTYKRYF
TGTGCCAGCAGCCCACAGACCTACAAGCGGTACTTC
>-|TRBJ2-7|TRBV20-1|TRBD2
CSALAGYEQYF
TGCAGTGCTCTAGCGGGCTACGAGCAGTACTTC
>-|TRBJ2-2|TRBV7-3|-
CASSFGPRLDTGELFF
TGTGCCAGCAGCTTTGGTCCGAGATTAGACACCGGGGAGCTGTTTTTT
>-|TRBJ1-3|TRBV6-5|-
CASSTSGRGNTIYF
TGTGCCAGCAGTACTAGCGGGAGGGGAAACACCATATATTTT
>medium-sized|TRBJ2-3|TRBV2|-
CASSDWGAGTDTQYF
TGTGCCAGCAGTGACTGGGGGGCTGGAACAGATACGCAGTATTTT
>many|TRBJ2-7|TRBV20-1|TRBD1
CSASIPGQGAREQYF
TGCAGTGCTAGTATCCCGGGACAGGGGGCCCGCGAGCAGTACTTC
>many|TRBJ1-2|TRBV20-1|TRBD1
CSARHHGTGTYGYTF
TGCAGTGCTAGGCACCATGGGACAGGGACCTATGGCTACACCTTC
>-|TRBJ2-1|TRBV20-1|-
CSARPNTNYTEQFF
TGCAGTGCTAGACCTAATACGAACTACACTGAGCAGTTCTTC
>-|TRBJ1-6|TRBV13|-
CASSLRLGSRNSPLHF
TGTGCCAGCAGCCTCCGCTTGGGGAGTAGAAATTCACCCCTCCACTTT
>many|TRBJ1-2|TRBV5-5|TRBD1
CASTDRDRVYGYTF
TGTGCCAGCACCGACCGGGACAGGGTCTATGGCTACACCTTC
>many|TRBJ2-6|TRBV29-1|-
CSVLRDTGANVLTF
TGCAGCGTCCTAAGGGATACTGGGGCCAACGTCCTGACTTTC
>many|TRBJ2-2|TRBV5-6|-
CASSLGQFTGELFF
TGTGCCAGCAGCTTGGGGCAGTTCACCGGGGAGCTGTTTTTT
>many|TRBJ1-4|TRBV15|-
CATSASIERIINEKLFF
TGTGCCACCAGCGCTAGCATCGAAAGGATCATTAATGAAAAACTGTTTTTT
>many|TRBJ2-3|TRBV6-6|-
CASTSGTDTQYF
TGTGCCAGCACTTCGGGAACAGATACGCAGTATTTT
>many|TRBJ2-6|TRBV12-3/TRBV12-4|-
CASSLGQGGANVLTF
TGTGCCAGCAGTTTAGGACAAGGCGGGGCCAACGTCCTGACTTTC
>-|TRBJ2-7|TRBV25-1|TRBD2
CASRDPGTSGRDYEQYF
TGTGCCAGCAGAGACCCCGGGACTAGCGGGAGAGACTACGAGCAGTACTTC
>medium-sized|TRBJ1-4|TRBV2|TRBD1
CASRTGQGGDEKLFF
TGTGCCAGCAGGACGGGACAGGGTGGTGATGAAAAACTGTTTTTT
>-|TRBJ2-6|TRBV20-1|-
CSARDGGWTAASALTF
TGCAGTGCTAGAGATGGGGGCTGGACTGCGGCCAGCGCCCTGACTTTC
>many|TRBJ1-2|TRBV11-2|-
CASSSLRYTERVF
TGTGCCAGCAGCTCCCTGAGGTACACCGAGCGCGTTTTC
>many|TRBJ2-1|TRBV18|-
CAGRGANNEQFF
TGTGCCGGTCGAGGAGCGAACAATGAGCAGTTCTTC
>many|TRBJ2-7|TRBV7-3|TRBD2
CASSPGASGSIYEQYF
TGTGCCAGCAGCCCTGGGGCTAGCGGGAGCATATACGAGCAGTACTTC
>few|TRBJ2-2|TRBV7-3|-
CASSLTGLSGELFF
TGTGCCAGCAGCTTAACCGGGCTCAGCGGGGAGCTGTTTTTT
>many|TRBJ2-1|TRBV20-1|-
CSALSGPEQFF
TGCAGTGCTCTTAGTGGGCCTGAGCAGTTCTTC
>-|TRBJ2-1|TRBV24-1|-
CATPSRRGSPEQFF
TGTGCCACCCCGTCGCGCAGGGGATCCCCTGAGCAGTTCTTC
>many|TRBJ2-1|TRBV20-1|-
CSARGAAEQFF
TGCAGTGCTAGGGGAGCGGCTGAGCAGTTCTTC
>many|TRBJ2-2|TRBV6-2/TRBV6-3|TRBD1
CASSRRTGVAGELFF
TGTGCCAGCAGTCGACGGACAGGGGTAGCCGGGGAGCTGTTTTTT
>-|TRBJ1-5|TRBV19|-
CASRASGGTGWIQPQHF
TGTGCCAGTAGAGCTAGCGGGGGCACAGGGTGGATTCAGCCCCAGCATTTT
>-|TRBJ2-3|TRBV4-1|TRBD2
CAGSQSGSGGPTDTQYF
TGCGCCGGCAGCCAATCCGGTAGCGGGGGGCCCACAGATACGCAGTATTTC
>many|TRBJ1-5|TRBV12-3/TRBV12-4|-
CASSLSGKQPQHF
TGTGCCAGCAGTTTAAGCGGGAAACAGCCCCAGCATTTT
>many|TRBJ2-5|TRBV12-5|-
CASGLRETQYF
TGTGCTAGTGGTTTGAGGGAGACCCAGTACTTC
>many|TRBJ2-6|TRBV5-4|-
CASSSPGGGQLSSGANVLTF
TGTGCCAGCAGTTCCCCCGGTGGTGGGCAGCTAAGCTCTGGGGCCAACGTCCTGACTTTC
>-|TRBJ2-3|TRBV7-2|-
CASSGYYGQYTDTQYF
TGTGCCAGCAGCGGCTACTACGGGCAGTACACAGATACGCAGTATTTT
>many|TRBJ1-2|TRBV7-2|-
CASSLVIVPKGYTF
TGTGCCAGCAGCTTAGTGATCGTGCCGAAAGGCTACACCTTC
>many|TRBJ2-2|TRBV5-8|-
CASRSYGAGELFF
TGTGCCAGCCGCTCGTACGGGGCCGGGGAGCTGTTTTTT